The 22 T cell receptor beta chains reported below all come from one sample, sequenced in a study of metastatic and nonmetastatic thyroid tumors. Every patient was untreated before thyroid surgery. TCRdb redid the clone calls on the PCR reads using MiXCR. The sample has roughly 15,000 clones; around 12% are singletons. Input material: blood. These receptors were obtained from a female donor with papillary thyroid cancer or a benign thyroid nodule (not recorded which). Some clones in this sample may be carry-over from other donors' samples.

This clone showed up many times. The chain employs TRBV4-1 and TRBJ2-4; 9 nucleotides match TRBD2. The germline V gene has CDR1 MGHRA and CDR2 YSYEKL. Losses at the gene ends were 2 bases for V and 1 base for J; bases not matched to a gene: 6. This CDR3 region has 17 residues. The CDR3 sequence: CASSQPLAGAAKNIQYF. The CDR3 nucleotides are TGCGCCAGCAGCCAACCTTTAGCGGGGGCTGCCAAAAACATTCAGTACTTC.

This clone was observed at least ten times. The chain couples TRBV6-4 to TRBJ2-7, with D possibly matching TRBD1 (6 bases). Germline lookup yields CDR1 MRHNA and CDR2 SNTAGT. The CDR3 is 15 amino acids. V was cut by 3 bases and J by 0 bases, with 12 bases left in between. The CDR3 spells CASSEASGDSYEQYF. DNA of the CDR3: TGTGCCAGCAGTGAGGCGTCAGGGGACTCCTACGAGCAGTACTTC.

This clone was counted ten times or more. In this CDR3 the conserved last residue, phenylalanine or tryptophan, is missing, so a read error is likely. No DNA is shown, since the ends of the CDR3 on it are uncertain; the CDR3 is the one TCRdb lists. The chain joins TRBV14 to TRBJ2-5; TRBD2 reflects the table's D call only, with no check against the DNA. Germline V gene lookup returns CDR1 SGHDN and CDR2 FVKESK. The CDR3 totals 11 residues, both ends included. CDR3 sequence: CASSHSDSPSS.

The chain links TRBV27 to TRBJ2-7; D might be TRBD1 (6 bases). Trimming removed 0 bases from V and 0 bases from J, with 9 bases in between. This CDR3 contains 15 residues. In germline, CDR1 is MNHEY, CDR2 SMNVEV (reference sequence). Here the CDR3 DNA reads TGTGCCAGCAGTTTATCACAGGGAGTCTCCTACGAGCAGTACTTC. Translating gives CASSLSQGVSYEQYF.

This clone was observed at least ten times. This chain joins TRBV12-3 or TRBV12-4 and TRBJ2-5; D tentatively fits TRBD1 or TRBD2 (5 bases each). V was shortened by 3 bases and J by 5 bases, with 10 bases between the two germline ends. The CDR3 sequence is 13 residues long. The CDR3 nucleotides are TGTGCCAGCAGTTTGGGACCGAGGGAGACCCAGTACTTC. Protein sequence: CASSLGPRETQYF.

A remark on this clone: One junction end disagrees with the germline gene, perhaps due to a read error. CDR3 protein: CSSSPGTSGIFDTQYF. For the CDR3, the DNA is TGCTCCAGCAGCCCCGGGACTAGCGGAATTTTTGATACGCAGTATTTT. This chain joins TRBV4-1 and TRBJ2-3; 11 bases are shared with TRBD2. Germline V lookup: CDR1 MGHRA, CDR2 YSYEKL. The CDR3 sequence is 16 residues long.

This clone has a count of ten or more. J is TRBJ1-2 and V is TRBV20-1; 9 bases agree with TRBD1. CDR1 and CDR2 from the germline V gene are DFQATT and SNEGSKA (reference sequence). The CDR3 has 13 residues. Trimming took 3 bases from V and 4 from J; bases not matched to a gene: 3. CDR3 nucleotides: TGCAGTGCTAGGACAGGGGGGGGCTATGGCTACACCTTC. Amino acid sequence: CSARTGGGYGYTF.

This chain connects TRBV19 to TRBJ2-1; 7 bases map to TRBD2. Per germline, CDR1 LNHDA and CDR2 SQIVND (reference sequence). V gave up 5 bases and J gave up 8 bases; unmatched junction bases: 15. This CDR3 comprises 16 residues. Here the CDR3 DNA reads TGTGCCAGTAGTTCCACCGGGACTATCGGGGCGGATGAGCAGTTCTTC. It yields the protein CASSSTGTIGADEQFF.

This clone was observed many times. The V and J genes are TRBV27 and TRBJ1-2; D not resolved. Germline V CDR1 and CDR2: MNHEY, SMNVEV (reference sequence). This CDR3 region has 12 residues. V was clipped by 5 bases and J by 7 bases, with 11 bases between them. The CDR3 loop is CASSGPAGGYTF. CDR3 DNA: TGTGCCAGCAGTGGCCCTGCTGGTGGCTACACCTTC.

This clone was detected ten times or more. The chain is built from TRBV20-1 and TRBJ1-4; D is perhaps TRBD1 (6 bases). From germline, CDR1 is DFQATT and CDR2 SNEGSKA (reference sequence). The CDR3 loop spans 15 amino acids. Trimming removed 5 bases at V and 10 bases at J, with 23 bases between. CDR3 nucleotide sequence: TGCAGTGCTCCTCCCCCTGGAGGGGGGCATGGAAAACTGTTTTTT. Its translation is CSAPPPGGGHGKLFF.

At least ten counts were recorded for this clone. The gene calls are TRBV5-1 and TRBJ2-3; 9 bases map to TRBD2. CDR3 length: 17 residues. With 0 bases clipped from V and 6 bases from J, the junction kept 11 bases outside the gene matches. In germline, CDR1 is SGHRS, CDR2 YFSETQ. This CDR3 reads CASSLGASGAQSDTQYF. The CDR3 DNA reads as TGCGCCAGCAGCTTGGGGGCTAGCGGGGCCCAGTCGGATACGCAGTATTTT.

This clone was detected only a few times. The J gene is TRBJ1-2, the V gene TRBV12-3 or TRBV12-4, with a possible D match to TRBD1 (5 bases). The CDR3 extends over 13 amino acids. V was pared by 7 bases and J by 5 bases, with 14 bases between. CDR3 coding DNA: TGTGCCAGCAATAGACGGGGGGGGTATGGCTACACCTTC. Its protein product is CASNRRGGYGYTF.

The table lists this clone with many counts. The genes are TRBV19 and TRBJ1-2, with TRBD1 matching over 9 bases. Germline lookup yields CDR1 LNHDA and CDR2 SQIVND (reference sequence). V shed 5 bases, J shed 2 bases, and the junction held 6 bases outside the gene matches. This CDR3 has 15 residues. The CDR3 here is CASSYQTGGNYGYTF. As DNA, the CDR3 is TGTGCCAGTAGTTATCAGACAGGGGGAAACTATGGCTACACCTTC.

In its sample, this clone was seen many times. A much bigger clone sits one base away, suggesting this may be a read error. The V gene is TRBV12-3 or TRBV12-4, the J gene TRBJ1-2, with D hard to call. The CDR3 totals 12 residues. CDR3 loop: CASSYGSVGHTF. The CDR3 DNA is TGTGCCAGCAGTTATGGATCCGTTGGCCACACCTTC.

Points on this clone: A junction end diverges from the germline sequence, so it may reflect a read error. The chain links TRBV19 to TRBJ2-5, with a tentative D call TRBD2 (6 bases). In germline, CDR1 is LNHDA, CDR2 SQIVND (reference sequence). The CDR3 runs to 15 residues. CDR3 sequence reads: CASSDRLIRGTTQCF. CDR3 DNA: TGTGCCAGTAGTGATCGGCTAATCCGGGGGACGACCCAGTGCTTC. The full variable domain, in which reference TRBV19 and TRBJ2-5 provide the parts outside the CDR3, is DGGITQSPKYLFRKEGQNVTLSCEQNLNHDAMYWYRQDPGQGLRLIYYSQIVNDFQKGDIAEGYSVSREKKESFPLTVTSAQKNPTAFYLCASSDRLIRGTTQCFGPGTRLLVL.

This clone is medium-sized within its sample. V and J are TRBV10-3 and TRBJ2-2, with D hard to call. Trimming cost V 4 bases and J 2 bases, with 17 bases left between them. The CDR3 sequence is 17 residues long. The germline V gene has CDR1 ENHRY and CDR2 SYGVKD. In nucleotides, the CDR3 is TGTGCCATCAGTGTCCCTCGCCGGGCAGAAAACACCGGGGAGCTGTTTTTT. Amino acids: CAISVPRRAENTGELFF.

In its sample, this clone ranks as medium-sized. This sequence joins TRBV4-2 and TRBJ2-5; D is perhaps TRBD1 (5 bases). Per the germline V gene, CDR1 is LGHNA and CDR2 is YNFKEQ. This CDR3 comprises 16 residues. V lost 0 bases and J lost 3, with 14 bases in between. Here the CDR3 DNA reads TGTGCCAGCAGCCAAGAAGTGGGGCAGGGAAAAGAGACCCAGTACTTC. This encodes CASSQEVGQGKETQYF.

This clone was picked up a small number of times. This rearrangement joins TRBV19 to TRBJ1-3, with D unclear. In germline, CDR1 is LNHDA, CDR2 SQIVND (reference sequence). The CDR3 spans 14 residues. Between the trimmed V and J ends, which lost 3 bases and 7 bases, there was a span of 13 bases. For the CDR3, the DNA is TGTGCCAGTAGTATCGAGAGGCCCGGGAACACCATATATTTT. It is translated as CASSIERPGNTIYF.

This clone was found many times. This chain uses TRBV5-1 with TRBJ2-2; D possibly matches TRBD1 or TRBD2 (5 bases each). Trimming shortened V by 2 bases and J by 1 base, and 6 bases separated the two germline ends. Germline V gene lookup returns CDR1 SGHRS and CDR2 YFSETQ. CDR3 length equals 14 residues. CDR3 coding DNA: TGCGCCAGCAGCTTTGGGGGGAACACCGGGGAGCTGTTTTTT. Its protein product is CASSFGGNTGELFF.

This clone was recorded many times. V is TRBV9 and J is TRBJ2-5, with 12 bases identical to TRBD2. Looked up from germline, CDR1 is SGDLS and CDR2 is YYNGEE. The trim removed 3 bases at V and 3 bases at J, leaving 9 bases unmatched. The CDR3 has 17 amino acids. For the CDR3, the DNA is TGTGCCAGCAGCGCCAGTTCGACTAGCGGGAGAGAAGAGACCCAGTACTTC. This sequence encodes CASSASSTSGREETQYF. Based on the CDR3 plus reference TRBV9 and TRBJ2-5, the full variable domain is DSGVTQTPKHLITATGQRVTLRCSPRSGDLSVYWYQQSLDQGLQFLIQYYNGEERAKGNILERFSAQQFPDLHSELNLSSLELGDSALYFCASSASSTSGREETQYFGPGTRLLVL.

CDR3 DNA sequence: TGTGCCAGCAGCTTAGTAGGACAGGGCACCTACGAGCAGTACTTC. Protein product: CASSLVGQGTYEQYF. The chain combines TRBV7-8 with TRBJ2-7, with 8 bases identical to TRBD1. This CDR3 region has 15 residues. Trimming at V came to 1 base and at J to 2 bases, leaving 4 bases not matched to a gene. Germline V gives CDR1 SGHVS, CDR2 FQNEAQ.

By frequency in the sample, this clone is medium-sized. The chain combines TRBV6-1 with TRBJ2-7; D gene unclear. The length of the CDR3 is 12 residues. Germline-derived CDR1 and CDR2 are MNHNS and SASEGT. Trimming took off 7 bases at V and 1 base at J, with 8 bases between the two ends. CDR3: CASTSLSYEQYF. The CDR3 coding sequence is TGTGCCAGCACTTCACTTTCCTACGAGCAGTACTTC.